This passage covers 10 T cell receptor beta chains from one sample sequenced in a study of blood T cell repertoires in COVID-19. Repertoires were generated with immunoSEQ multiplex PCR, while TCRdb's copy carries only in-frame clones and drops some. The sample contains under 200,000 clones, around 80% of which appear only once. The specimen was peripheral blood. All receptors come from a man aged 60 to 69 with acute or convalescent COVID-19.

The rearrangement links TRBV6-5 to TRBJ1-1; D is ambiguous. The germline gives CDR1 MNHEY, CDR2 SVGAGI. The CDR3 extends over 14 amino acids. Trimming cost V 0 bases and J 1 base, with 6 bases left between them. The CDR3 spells CASSYSSPNTEAFF. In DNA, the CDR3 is TGTGCCAGCAGTTACTCGAGCCCGAACACTGAAGCTTTCTTT.

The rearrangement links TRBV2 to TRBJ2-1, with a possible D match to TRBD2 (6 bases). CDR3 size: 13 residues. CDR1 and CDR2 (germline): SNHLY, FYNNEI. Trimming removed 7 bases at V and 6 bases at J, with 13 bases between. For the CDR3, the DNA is TGTGCCAGCATGGGGCTAGCGATCAATGAGCAGTTCTTC. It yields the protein CASMGLAINEQFF. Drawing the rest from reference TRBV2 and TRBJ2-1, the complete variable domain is EPEVTQTPSHQVTQMGQEVILRCVPISNHLYFYWYRQILGQKVEFLVSFYNNEISEKSEIFDDQFSVERPDGSNFTLKIRSTKLEDSAMYFCASMGLAINEQFFGPGTRLTVL.

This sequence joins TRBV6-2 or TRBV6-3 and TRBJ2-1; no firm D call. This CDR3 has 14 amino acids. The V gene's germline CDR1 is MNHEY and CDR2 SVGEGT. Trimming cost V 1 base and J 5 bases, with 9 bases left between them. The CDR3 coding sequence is TGTGCCAGCAGTTACTTTCGACAAGACAATGAGCAGTTCTTC. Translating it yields CASSYFRQDNEQFF.

CDR3 DNA sequence: TGTGCCAGCAGAAAGATGGCAGACACTGAAGCTTTCTTT. Its protein is CASRKMADTEAFF. This chain connects TRBV6-5 to TRBJ1-1; D gene ambiguous. This CDR3 comprises 13 residues. CDR1 is MNHEY and CDR2 is SVGAGI in the germline V gene. Trimming left V 6 bases short and J 3 bases short, with 11 bases between.

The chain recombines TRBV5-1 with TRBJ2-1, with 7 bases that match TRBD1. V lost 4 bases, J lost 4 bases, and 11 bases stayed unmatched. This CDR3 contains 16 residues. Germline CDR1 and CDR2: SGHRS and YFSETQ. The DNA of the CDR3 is TGCGCCAGCAGCCCCGACAGGGCGCGCATTTACAATGAGCAGTTCTTC. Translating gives CASSPDRARIYNEQFF.

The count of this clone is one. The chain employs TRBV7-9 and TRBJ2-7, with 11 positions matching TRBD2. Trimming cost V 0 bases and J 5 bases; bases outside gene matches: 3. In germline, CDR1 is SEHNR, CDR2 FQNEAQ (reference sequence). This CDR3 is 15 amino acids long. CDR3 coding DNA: TGTGCCAGCAGCTTAGCTAGCGGGAGGGAACACGAGCAGTACTTC. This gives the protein CASSLASGREHEQYF.

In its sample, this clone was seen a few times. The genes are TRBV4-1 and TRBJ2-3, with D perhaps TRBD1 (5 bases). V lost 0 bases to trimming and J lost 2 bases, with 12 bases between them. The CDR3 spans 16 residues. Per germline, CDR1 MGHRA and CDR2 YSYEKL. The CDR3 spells CASSQEKWGSTDTQYF. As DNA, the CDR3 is TGCGCCAGCAGCCAAGAAAAGTGGGGCTCCACAGATACGCAGTATTTT.

The CDR3 reads CASTGSMNTEAFF. CDR3 bases: TGTGCCAGCACGGGAAGCATGAACACTGAAGCTTTCTTT. The chain couples TRBV2 to TRBJ1-1, with unresolved D. V shed 7 bases and J shed 0 bases, with 9 bases lying between them. Germline V gene sequence: CDR1 SNHLY, CDR2 FYNNEI. This CDR3 contains 13 residues.

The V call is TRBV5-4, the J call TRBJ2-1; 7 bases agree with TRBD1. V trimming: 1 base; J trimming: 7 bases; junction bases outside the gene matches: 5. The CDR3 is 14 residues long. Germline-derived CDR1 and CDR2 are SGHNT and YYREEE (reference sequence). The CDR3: CASSLRGGQNEQFF. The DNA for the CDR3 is TGTGCCAGCAGCTTGAGAGGGGGCCAGAATGAGCAGTTCTTC.

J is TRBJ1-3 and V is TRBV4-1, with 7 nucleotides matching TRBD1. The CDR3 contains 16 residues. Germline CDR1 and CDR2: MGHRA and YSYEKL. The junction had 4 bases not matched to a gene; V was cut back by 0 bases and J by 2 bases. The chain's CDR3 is CASSQDRGLPGNTIYF. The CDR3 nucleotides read TGCGCCAGCAGCCAAGATAGGGGGCTCCCTGGAAACACCATATATTTT.